The subject of this entry is one TCR beta chain. The CDR3 contains 14 residues. The trim removed 7 bases at V and 6 bases at J, leaving 8 bases unmatched. Germline CDR1 SNHLY, CDR2 FYNNEI. The data were obtained in a study of blood T cell repertoires in COVID-19. Study-level information: In each case, the material was cDNA or gDNA derived from T cells, B-cell-depleted T cells, or PBMCs.

Assay used: immunoSEQ multiplex PCR; TCRdb lists only in-frame clones, some missing. The sample has roughly 200,000 clones, roughly 88% seen once. The receptor's source is a man aged 60-69 years with acute or convalescent COVID-19. The sequenced sample consisted of peripheral blood. The gene calls are TRBV2 and TRBJ2-2; 7 nucleotides line up with TRBD1. The chain's CDR3 is CASTPRGLAGELFF. CDR3 sequence (DNA): TGTGCCAGCACCCCCAGGGGGTTAGCCGGGGAGCTGTTTTTT.